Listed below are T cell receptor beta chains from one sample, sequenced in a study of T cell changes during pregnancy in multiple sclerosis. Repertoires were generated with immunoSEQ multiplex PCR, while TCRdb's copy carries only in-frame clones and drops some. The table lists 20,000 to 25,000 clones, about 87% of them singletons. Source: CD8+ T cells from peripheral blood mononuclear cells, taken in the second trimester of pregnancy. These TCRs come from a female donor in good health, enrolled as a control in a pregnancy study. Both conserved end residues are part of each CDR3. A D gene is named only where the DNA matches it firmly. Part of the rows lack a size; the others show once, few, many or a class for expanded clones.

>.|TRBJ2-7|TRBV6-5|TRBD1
TGTGCCAGCAGTGACGGACAGGGGGTCTCCGAGCAGTACTTC
CASSDGQGVSEQYF
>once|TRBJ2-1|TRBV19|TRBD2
TGTGCCAGTTTGGGGGACACTAGCGGGAGACCCTATGAGCAGTTCTTC
CASLGDTSGRPYEQFF
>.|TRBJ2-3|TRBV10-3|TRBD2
TGTGCCATCAGTGAGGGACTAGCGGGAATGGCAGATACGCAGTATTTT
CAISEGLAGMADTQYF
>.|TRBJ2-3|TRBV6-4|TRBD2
TGTGCCAGCAGTGACGGGGGGGGCACAGATACGCAGTATTTT
CASSDGGGTDTQYF
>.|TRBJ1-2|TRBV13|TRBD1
TGTGCCAGCAGCTTAGAACAGGGGTATGGCTACACCTTC
CASSLEQGYGYTF
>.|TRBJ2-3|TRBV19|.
TGTGCCAGTAGTAGGTTCCCCGAGGGACTTGAGCAGTATTTT
CASSRFPEGLEQYF
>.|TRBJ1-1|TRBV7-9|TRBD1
TGTGCCAGCAGCCCTAGCGACTACGGGACAGGGGTTACTGAAGCTTTCTTT
CASSPSDYGTGVTEAFF
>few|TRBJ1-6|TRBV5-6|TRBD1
TGTGCCAGCATGACAGGGGGAACCCCACCCCTCCACTTT
CASMTGGTPPLHF
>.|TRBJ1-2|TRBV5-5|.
TGTGCCAGCACCCTGGGGTGGGGCCAGGATGGCTATGGCTACACCTTC
CASTLGWGQDGYGYTF
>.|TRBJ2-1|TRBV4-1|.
TGCGCCAGCAGCCAAGAGGCGTACGGAGCTGAGCAGTTCTTC
CASSQEAYGAEQFF
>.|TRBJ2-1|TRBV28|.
TGTGCCAGGAACAGGATGAGCTCCTACAATGAGCAGTTCTTC
CARNRMSSYNEQFF
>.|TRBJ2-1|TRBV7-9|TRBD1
TGTGCCAGCAGCTTAGCTATTTCGAGGGACAGGGATTGGGATGAGCAGTTCTTC
CASSLAISRDRDWDEQFF
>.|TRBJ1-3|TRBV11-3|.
TGTGCCAGCAGCCTTATGACACCTTCCTCTGGAAACACCATATATTTT
CASSLMTPSSGNTIYF
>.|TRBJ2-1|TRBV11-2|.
TGTGCCAGCAGCCCTACTAGCAATGAGCAGTTCTTC
CASSPTSNEQFF
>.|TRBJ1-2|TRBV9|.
TGTGCCAGCACCAACGGCGCTCAGGGTTACTATGGCTACACCTTC
CASTNGAQGYYGYTF
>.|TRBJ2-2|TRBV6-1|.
TGTGCCAGCAGTGAAGCGGGAGACACCGGGGAGCTGTTTTTT
CASSEAGDTGELFF
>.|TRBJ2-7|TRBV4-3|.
TGCGCCAGCAGCCAAGATCAACTCGCCTACGAGCAGTACTTC
CASSQDQLAYEQYF
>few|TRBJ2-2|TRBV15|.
TGTGCCACCAGCAGAGATCCGGCTAGCGAGCCCACCGGGGAGCTGTTTTTT
CATSRDPASEPTGELFF
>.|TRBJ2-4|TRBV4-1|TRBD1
TGCGCCAGCAGCCGCACACAGGGGATATTTGACATTCAGTACTTC
CASSRTQGIFDIQYF
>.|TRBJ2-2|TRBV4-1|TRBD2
TGCGCCAGCAGCCAAGGGGTCTATAGCGGGTCCAACACCGGGGAGCTGTTTTTT
CASSQGVYSGSNTGELFF
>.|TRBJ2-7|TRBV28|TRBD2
TGTGCCAGCAGTTTCCCCGAGGGACTAGAAGGCGAGCAGTACTTC
CASSFPEGLEGEQYF
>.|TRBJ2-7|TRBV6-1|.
TGTGCCAGCAGTGATTTGGACAGAAACTACGAGCAGTACTTC
CASSDLDRNYEQYF